This T cell receptor (beta chain) stems from a study of blood T cell repertoires in COVID-19. Study-wide background: Sources were T cells, B-cell-depleted T cells, or PBMCs; the material itself was cDNA or gDNA.

TCRdb's copy holds only in-frame clones and misses some; the assay was immunoSEQ multiplex PCR. The sample holds 170,000 or so clones, approximately 88% seen once. This CDR3 is built from 16 residues. V lost 2 bases and J lost 5; bases outside the gene matches: 10. From germline, CDR1 is LNHNV and CDR2 YYDKDF (reference sequence). The receptor was derived from a woman aged 60-75 years with acute or convalescent COVID-19. The rearrangement links TRBV15 to TRBJ2-5, with 8 bases fitting TRBD1. The sequenced material came from peripheral blood. CDR3 protein: CATSRLFRGQGETQYF. CDR3 sequence (DNA): TGTGCCACCAGCAGACTCTTCAGGGGGCAGGGGGAGACCCAGTACTTC.